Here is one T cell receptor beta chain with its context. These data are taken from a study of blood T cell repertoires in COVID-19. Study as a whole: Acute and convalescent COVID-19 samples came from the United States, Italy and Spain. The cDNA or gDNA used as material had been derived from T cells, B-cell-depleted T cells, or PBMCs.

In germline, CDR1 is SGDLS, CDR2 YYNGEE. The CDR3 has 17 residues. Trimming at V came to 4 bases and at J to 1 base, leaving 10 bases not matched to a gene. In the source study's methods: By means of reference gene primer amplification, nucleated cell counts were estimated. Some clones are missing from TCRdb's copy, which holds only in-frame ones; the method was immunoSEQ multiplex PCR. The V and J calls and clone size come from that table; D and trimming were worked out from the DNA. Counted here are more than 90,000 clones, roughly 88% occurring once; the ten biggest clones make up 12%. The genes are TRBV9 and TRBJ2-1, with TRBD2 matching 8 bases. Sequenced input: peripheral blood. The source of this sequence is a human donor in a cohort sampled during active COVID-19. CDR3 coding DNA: TGTGCCAGCAGCCCCCACCCCGGGGGGGTTTCCTACAATGAGCAGTTCTTC. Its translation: CASSPHPGGVSYNEQFF.